Following are 17 T cell receptor beta chains from one sample sequenced in a study of OX40 agonist ivuxolimab in advanced cancers. The library was generated by the immunoSEQ multiplex PCR assay. TCRdb re-hosts the immuneACCESS table, in-frame sequences only. Its copies lack some clones; in the studies checked, an unresolved V gene accounts for under half of them, and the cause for the rest is not known. For this sample there are 71,000 or so clones; about 89% appear just once. Of the sample, roughly 2.2% falls within the top ten clones. The sequenced sample was CD4+ or CD8+ T cells sorted from blood, obtained in a trial of the OX40 agonist ivuxolimab. These receptors originate from an adult with an advanced solid tumor such as melanoma, head and neck, liver or kidney cancer.

This clone was seen only a few times. The chain is built from TRBV5-1 and TRBJ2-5; D unclear. The CDR3 length is 13 residues. Germline V gives CDR1 SGHRS, CDR2 YFSETQ. The ends were cut back, 6 bases at V and 1 base at J, with 10 bases in the middle. The CDR3 here is CASTLGFQETQYF. In nucleotides, the CDR3 is TGCGCCAGCACCCTGGGGTTCCAAGAGACCCAGTACTTC.

The chain joins TRBV28 to TRBJ1-4, with D unclear. V shed 4 bases and J shed 6 bases, with 12 bases lying between them. The germline gives CDR1 MDHEN, CDR2 SYDVKM. The CDR3 spans 14 residues. This CDR3 reads CASSSGALDEKLFF. CDR3 DNA sequence: TGTGCCAGCAGTTCCGGAGCATTGGATGAAAAACTGTTTTTT.

This chain joins TRBV7-3 and TRBJ2-3; the D call may be TRBD1 or TRBD2 (6 bases each). Germline V CDR1 and CDR2: SGHTA, FQGTGA. The V end was cut by 4 bases, the J end by 2 bases, with 10 bases between. There are 14 residues in the CDR3. This CDR3 is CASSSGGPTDTQYF. The CDR3, as DNA: TGTGCCAGCAGCTCCGGGGGCCCCACAGATACGCAGTATTTT.

This rearrangement joins TRBV27 to TRBJ1-5; D is perhaps TRBD1 (5 bases). This CDR3 comprises 13 residues. V dropped 5 bases and J dropped 6 bases, with 11 bases sitting between them. In germline, CDR1 is MNHEY, CDR2 SMNVEV (reference sequence). The CDR3: CASSPSRAQPQHF. DNA of the CDR3: TGTGCCAGCAGTCCGTCCAGGGCTCAGCCCCAGCATTTT.

CDR3 coding DNA: TGCGCCAGCAGCTACTCACGTGGGACAGGGGTCACAGATACGCAGTATTTT. It translates to CASSYSRGTGVTDTQYF. V usage is TRBV5-1 and J usage is TRBJ2-3, with 10 bases that match TRBD1. Germline CDR1 is SGHRS and CDR2 is YFSETQ. The length of the CDR3 is 17 residues. Losses at the gene ends were 3 bases for V and 2 bases for J; bases not matched to a gene: 9.

This clone was found a few times. This chain uses TRBV6-1 with TRBJ2-7; 10 nucleotides match TRBD2. V trimming: 8 bases; J trimming: 3 bases; junction bases outside the gene matches: 1. The CDR3 length is 12 residues. Germline CDR1 and CDR2: MNHNS and SASEGT. CDR3 DNA: TGTGCCAGCGGGACTAGCGTCTACGAGCAGTACTTC. Translated: CASGTSVYEQYF.

This chain links TRBV6-6 with TRBJ2-2; D uncertain. This CDR3 is built from 13 residues. Germline lookup yields CDR1 MNHNY and CDR2 SVGAGI (reference sequence). The ends were cut back, 6 bases at V and 4 bases at J, with 9 bases in the middle. CDR3 protein: CASSSWPTGELFF. As DNA, the CDR3 is TGTGCCAGCAGCTCCTGGCCCACCGGGGAGCTGTTTTTT.

The chain links TRBV27 to TRBJ2-2, with 7 bases that match TRBD2. V lost 4 bases and J lost 3; bases outside the gene matches: 5. This CDR3 comprises 15 residues. Germline CDR1 MNHEY, CDR2 SMNVEV (reference sequence). Written as DNA, the CDR3 is TGTGCCAGCAGTTCGCCGGGACTATACACCGGGGAGCTGTTTTTT. Its protein is CASSSPGLYTGELFF.

The V gene is TRBV6-4, the J gene TRBJ1-5, with no clear D. Germline V CDR1 and CDR2: MRHNA, SNTAGT. V was cut by 3 bases and J by 5 bases, with 11 bases left in between. This CDR3 is built from 14 residues. The CDR3 DNA follows: TGTGCCAGCAGTGAGTTCCAGGAGTATCAGCCCCAGCATTTT. Its protein is CASSEFQEYQPQHF.

The chain couples TRBV7-3 to TRBJ1-6; 7 bases match TRBD1. The junction had 5 bases not matched to a gene; V was cut back by 1 base and J by 8 bases. The CDR3 extends over 15 amino acids. Per germline, CDR1 SGHTA and CDR2 FQGTGA. The CDR3 nucleotides are TGTGCCAGCAGCTTAAAGACAGGGTCCCATTCACCCCTCCACTTT. It is translated as CASSLKTGSHSPLHF.

V usage is TRBV28 and J usage is TRBJ1-2; TRBD1 might be the D (5 bases). V lost 5 bases, J lost 8 bases, and 15 bases lay in between. Germline values: CDR1 MDHEN, CDR2 SYDVKM. The CDR3 extends over 13 amino acids. CDR3 region: CASSGRRGGGYTF. CDR3 nucleotides: TGTGCCAGCAGTGGCCGGAGGGGTGGAGGCTACACCTTC.

The chain couples TRBV28 to TRBJ1-1; D is unclear. This CDR3 spans 14 amino acids. V was clipped by 3 bases and J by 2 bases, with 10 bases between them. Germline V CDR1 and CDR2: MDHEN, SYDVKM. CDR3 loop: CASSLHGSNTEAFF. CDR3 sequence (DNA): TGTGCCAGCAGTTTGCACGGGAGTAACACTGAAGCTTTCTTT. Full variable domain (rest looked up from reference TRBV28 and TRBJ1-1): DVKVTQSSRYLVKRTGEKVFLECVQDMDHENMFWYRQDPGLGLRLIYFSYDVKMKEKGDIPEGYSVSREKKERFSLILESASTNQTSMYLCASSLHGSNTEAFFGQGTRLTVV.

V gene TRBV19 combines with J gene TRBJ2-1, with 14 bases fitting TRBD2. The CDR3 is made up of 16 amino acids. Germline-derived CDR1 and CDR2 are LNHDA and SQIVND (reference sequence). J was trimmed by 2 bases and V by 5 bases; bases with no gene match: 2. CDR3 nucleotide sequence: TGTGCCAGTAGTCCGGGACTAGCGGGAGCCTACAATGAGCAGTTCTTC. Its translation: CASSPGLAGAYNEQFF. The full variable domain, in which reference TRBV19 and TRBJ2-1 provide the parts outside the CDR3, is DGGITQSPKYLFRKEGQNVTLSCEQNLNHDAMYWYRQDPGQGLRLIYYSQIVNDFQKGDIAEGYSVSREKKESFPLTVTSAQKNPTAFYLCASSPGLAGAYNEQFFGPGTRLTVL.

This chain joins TRBV5-5 and TRBJ1-4; D is unresolved. The germline V gene encodes CDR1 SGHKS and CDR2 YYEKEE (reference sequence). The V end was cut by 1 base, the J end by 1 base, with 2 bases between. The CDR3 loop spans 13 amino acids. The CDR3 is CASSLLTNEKLFF. The CDR3 DNA sequence: TGTGCCAGCAGCTTGTTAACTAATGAAAAACTGTTTTTT.

The DNA of the CDR3 is TGTGCCAGCAGTCAGACTTGGGGGAATGAAAAACTGTTTTTT. Translated, it gives CASSQTWGNEKLFF. V and J are TRBV11-1 and TRBJ1-4, with D maybe TRBD1 (5 bases). Germline CDR1 is SGHAT and CDR2 is FQDESV (reference sequence). This CDR3 is built from 14 residues. V lost 6 bases and J 5 bases, leaving 13 bases between the germline ends.

The chain combines TRBV28 with TRBJ1-1, with D unclear. V gave up 5 bases and J gave up 0 bases, with 13 bases separating them. Germline CDR1 is MDHEN and CDR2 is SYDVKM. The CDR3 runs to 15 residues. The CDR3 DNA is TGTGCCAGCAGTATAGGCGGAGATATGAACACTGAAGCTTTCTTT. Translation: CASSIGGDMNTEAFF.

The chain combines TRBV28 with TRBJ2-5, with a tentative D call TRBD2 (5 bases). The germline V gene has CDR1 MDHEN and CDR2 SYDVKM. The CDR3 extends over 13 amino acids. Trimming took 3 bases from V and 5 from J, leaving 10 bases between them. As DNA, the CDR3 is TGTGCCAGCAGTTTTACGGGGATGGAGACCCAGTACTTC. Protein: CASSFTGMETQYF. Combining the CDR3 with reference TRBV28 and TRBJ2-5 gives the whole variable domain DVKVTQSSRYLVKRTGEKVFLECVQDMDHENMFWYRQDPGLGLRLIYFSYDVKMKEKGDIPEGYSVSREKKERFSLILESASTNQTSMYLCASSFTGMETQYFGPGTRLLVL.